This entry lists 18 T cell receptor beta chains sequenced from one sample in a study of shared clonotypes between healthy human individuals. Sequencing was performed with immunoSEQ multiplex PCR; in TCRdb, only in-frame clones are kept and a portion is missing. Counted here are roughly 2,000,000 clones, approximately 92% occurring once; the ten biggest clones make up about 1.7%. CD45RO-negative cells were positively selected for CCR7, leaving out terminally differentiated effector memory CD45RA+ cells. Sample: naive CD8+ T cells from PBMCs. The receptors here all came from a man aged 18-30 years in good health. Some clones in this sample may be carry-over from other donors' samples.

This clone occurred once. The chain joins TRBV27 to TRBJ2-5; D remains ambiguous. Looked up from germline, CDR1 is MNHEY and CDR2 is SMNVEV (reference sequence). The CDR3 sequence is 15 residues long. V was pared by 4 bases and J by 1 base, with 13 bases between. For the CDR3, the DNA is TGTGCCAGCAGTTGGTCTCAGGAGACCCAAGAGACCCAGTACTTC. As protein: CASSWSQETQETQYF.

The chain is built from TRBV27 and TRBJ2-7; 11 nucleotides line up with TRBD2. In germline, CDR1 is MNHEY, CDR2 SMNVEV (reference sequence). The CDR3 extends over 18 amino acids. Unmatched junction bases numbered 12, after V lost 5 bases and J lost 0 bases. This CDR3 is CASSQYQRLAGFSYEQYF. CDR3 DNA sequence: TGTGCCAGCAGTCAATACCAACGACTAGCGGGATTCTCCTACGAGCAGTACTTC.

V and J are TRBV27 and TRBJ1-5, with 8 nucleotides matching TRBD1. The length of the CDR3 is 14 residues. CDR1 is MNHEY and CDR2 is SMNVEV in the germline V gene (reference sequence). Losses at the gene ends were 8 bases for V and 4 bases for J; bases not matched to a gene: 7. Here the CDR3 DNA reads TGTGCCAGCGGACAAACAGGGGGAAATCAGCCCCAGCATTTT. Residues: CASGQTGGNQPQHF.

This chain uses TRBV6-6 with TRBJ2-3; tentative D call: TRBD2 (5 bases). Germline CDR1 and CDR2: MNHNY and SVGAGI (reference sequence). This CDR3 spans 14 amino acids. Trimming removed 6 bases from V and 4 bases from J, with 14 bases in between. The CDR3 region is CASSRLTIADTQYF. In DNA, the CDR3 is TGTGCCAGCAGCCGACTAACGATCGCAGATACGCAGTATTTT.

The genes are TRBV29-1 and TRBJ2-3; 7 nucleotides align to TRBD2. V trimming: 7 bases; J trimming: 1 base; junction bases outside the gene matches: 5. Germline CDR1 reads SQVTM; CDR2 reads ANQGSEA. CDR3 length: 13 residues. CDR3 DNA sequence: TGCAGCGGAGGCGGGAGTGGCACAGATACGCAGTATTTT. Protein sequence: CSGGGSGTDTQYF.

V is TRBV28 and J is TRBJ1-5; TRBD1 agrees at 7 bases. The J segment lost 0 bases and the V segment lost 6 bases, leaving 8 bases of the junction unmatched. The CDR3 has 16 amino acids. The germline V gene has CDR1 MDHEN and CDR2 SYDVKM. The CDR3 spells CASSSDRNYSNQPQHF. The DNA of the CDR3 is TGTGCCAGCAGCTCGGACAGGAATTATAGCAATCAGCCCCAGCATTTT.

The rearrangement joins TRBV27 to TRBJ2-2, with 8 bases identical to TRBD2. Germline CDR1 reads MNHEY; CDR2 reads SMNVEV (reference sequence). The junction had 5 bases not matched to a gene; V was cut back by 4 bases and J by 4 bases. The CDR3 loop spans 15 amino acids. Written as DNA, the CDR3 is TGTGCCAGCAGTTCAAGGACTAGCCCCACCGGGGAGCTGTTTTTT. It is translated as CASSSRTSPTGELFF.

V usage is TRBV19 and J usage is TRBJ1-2; the D gene is possibly TRBD1 (5 bases). This CDR3 spans 15 amino acids. Germline-derived CDR1 and CDR2 are LNHDA and SQIVND (reference sequence). The V gene lost 1 base and the J gene lost 4 bases, with 13 bases spanning the gap. The CDR3 DNA reads TGTGCCAGTAGTATAGTCCCTCGGACAAGCTATGGCTACACCTTC. Translation: CASSIVPRTSYGYTF.

The J gene is TRBJ1-1, the V gene TRBV2; D gene unclear. The germline V gene encodes CDR1 SNHLY and CDR2 FYNNEI. V lost 8 bases, J lost 8 bases, and 9 bases lay in between. The CDR3 is made up of 10 amino acids. CDR3 loop: CASRILEAFF. The CDR3 DNA sequence: TGTGCCAGCCGGATTCTAGAAGCTTTCTTT.

This chain uses TRBV19 with TRBJ1-5; the D is unclear. Germline V lookup: CDR1 LNHDA, CDR2 SQIVND (reference sequence). V shed 3 bases and J shed 6 bases, with 15 bases lying between them. This CDR3 has 15 residues. The CDR3 sequence: CASSILAMALQPQHF. CDR3 DNA sequence: TGTGCCAGTAGTATCCTTGCCATGGCCCTTCAGCCCCAGCATTTT.

A single count supports this clone. This chain uses TRBV10-3 with TRBJ2-5, with 7 nucleotides matching TRBD2. Looked up from germline, CDR1 is ENHRY and CDR2 is SYGVKD. The V segment lost 2 bases and the J segment 4 bases; nucleotides outside the gene matches: 10. This CDR3 region has 16 residues. Here the CDR3 reads CAISETLAVGGETQYF. The CDR3 DNA reads TGTGCCATCAGTGAGACCCTAGCGGTGGGGGGAGAGACCCAGTACTTC.

V is TRBV28 and J is TRBJ2-5; 14 positions match TRBD2. Germline loops: CDR1 MDHEN, CDR2 SYDVKM. J gave up 4 bases and V 5 bases, and 0 bases lay outside the gene matches. The CDR3 is made up of 14 amino acids. The CDR3 sequence is CASSGTSGRETQYF. CDR3 bases: TGTGCCAGCAGTGGGACTAGCGGGAGAGAGACCCAGTACTTC.

This chain links TRBV5-3 with TRBJ1-2; D is unresolved. TRBV5-3 is treated as an ORF (open reading frame) with a function not yet certain. The length of the CDR3 is 11 residues. The ends were cut back, 7 bases at V and 7 bases at J, with 11 bases in the middle. The CDR3 region is CARGGLGGYTF. The DNA for the CDR3 is TGTGCCAGAGGCGGGTTGGGTGGCTACACCTTC.

V usage is TRBV11-2 and J usage is TRBJ2-7; D is unclear. The V end lost 1 base, the J end lost 7 bases, and 14 bases lay between the germline ends. The CDR3 is made up of 14 amino acids. Germline lookup yields CDR1 SGHAT and CDR2 FQNNGV. The CDR3 reads CASSLGSAIWEQYF. CDR3 nucleotides: TGTGCCAGCAGCTTAGGGTCAGCAATATGGGAGCAGTACTTC.

This clone was seen just once. The rearrangement uses TRBV7-9 and TRBJ2-2; D is ambiguous. Per the germline V gene, CDR1 is SEHNR and CDR2 is FQNEAQ (reference sequence). The CDR3 is made up of 14 amino acids. The V end lost 5 bases, the J end lost 7 bases, and 14 bases lay between the germline ends. For the CDR3, the DNA is TGTGCCAGCAGCCCCCCGAGATATATCGGGGAGCTGTTTTTT. This encodes CASSPPRYIGELFF.

The chain is built from TRBV5-8 and TRBJ1-2, with D possibly matching TRBD1 (5 bases). The CDR3 is 16 amino acids. The V gene's germline CDR1 is SGHTS and CDR2 YDEGEE. Trimming left V 4 bases short and J 6 bases short, with 22 bases between. The CDR3 DNA follows: TGTGCCAGCAGCCGCAACTGGGCACAGGCTAGGGATGGCTACACCTTC. Translated, it gives CASSRNWAQARDGYTF.

The chain combines TRBV7-9 with TRBJ1-2, with 8 bases matching TRBD1. The CDR3 has 14 amino acids. Germline CDR1 reads SEHNR; CDR2 reads FQNEAQ (reference sequence). The junction had 9 bases not matched to a gene; V was cut back by 5 bases and J by 7 bases. CDR3 nucleotides: TGTGCCAGCAGCCCGTCAGGGGGCGAGAGTGGCTACACCTTC. Its protein is CASSPSGGESGYTF.

The chain joins TRBV6-4 to TRBJ2-7, with 9 positions matching TRBD2. Germline-derived CDR1 and CDR2 are MRHNA and SNTAGT. CDR3 length equals 17 residues. V dropped 0 bases and J dropped 0; count of bases not matched to a gene: 6. The CDR3 region has the DNA TGTGCCAGCAGTGACTCGGGGACTAGCTCTAGCTCCTACGAGCAGTACTTC. It is translated as CASSDSGTSSSSYEQYF.